This T cell receptor beta chain derives from a study of T cell clonality in common variable immunodeficiency (dated by TCRdb to the mid-2010s). Beyond this particular receptor, the publication reports: Fewer TCRbeta clones were shared among CVID subjects than among healthy controls (p < 0.0001). Patient heterogeneity within the CVID cohort put limits on correlating repertoire features with clinical complications. According to the authors, finding the cause of the higher clonality in CVID would require sequencing the repertoires of T cell subpopulations. TCRbeta clonality was higher in CVID subjects than in healthy controls (t-test p = 0.018), and the increase was most characteristic of about a third of subjects. Even though DNA input was equal, the average per sample came to about 81,820 unique sequences for controls compared with roughly 30,000 for CVID samples. CVID TCRbeta sequences reportedly showed fewer deletions and N-nucleotide insertions and lacked highly modified clones with 13 or more V deletions.

V drops 4 bases and J drops 0 bases, leaving 11 bases in between. Via the germline V gene, CDR1 is SGHDT and CDR2 YYEEEE. The CDR3 runs 15 amino acids, cysteine and phenylalanine included. Part of the CDR3 DNA is given, 36 bases translated from base 1. This clone occurred many times. Its target antigen remains unknown. The read halts 3 residues ahead of the CDR3 end, with the missing end drawn from the germline J gene. For sequencing, equivalent amounts of genomic DNA were input from CVID and control samples. For every sample, a 60 bp segment covering the rearranged TCRbeta CDR3 region was amplified and then sequenced. TCRbeta amplification used the immunoSEQ assay, a bias-corrected multiplex PCR with high-throughput sequencing. Per the source publication's procedure: Every unique nucleotide sequence counted as a clone and was annotated with V, D and J genes, copy number and frequency. Sequences were labeled productive if in frame, and non-productive if out of frame or containing stop codons. Clonality was calculated from Shannon's entropy as previously described. Mean CDR3 Kyte-Doolittle hydropathy was derived from the predicted amino acid sequences of productive clones. Scaled V gene usage was hierarchically clustered using Manhattan distance and complete linkage with the R hclust function. To assess clone sharing by CDR3 amino acid sequence, 12 repertoires per group were resampled over 100 rounds. The repertoires were screened for approximately 63 published EBV-specific TCRbeta sequences and 200 to 250 published CMV-specific TCRbeta sequences. A couple of CVID samples that yielded fewer than 10,000 sequences were excluded from the analysis, so approximately 40 CVID repertoires were retained. Entries here come from immuneACCESS through TCRdb and include only in-frame sequences with V and J called. Some clones fail to appear in such tables; in the studies checked, an unresolved V gene covers under half of the shortfall, and the cause of the remainder is unknown. Clone size and V and J calls were adopted from that table, with D and trimming inferred from the DNA. For this sample, about 74,000 clones are listed, none of them singletons. The leading ten clones occupy approximately 0.81% of the sample.

Most of the CVID patients and most of the healthy controls were of Caucasian heritage. Heparinized peripheral whole blood samples of roughly 5 to 8 ml were obtained from each donor. Genomic DNA from adults with common variable immune deficiency (CVID) and from healthy adult controls was used for sequencing of TCRbeta CDR3 repertoires. The control group was made up of 22 healthy adult volunteers (about 10 male and about twelve female) whose ages ranged from about 23 to 66 years, with a mean age of nearly 35. To isolate peripheral blood mononuclear cells, diluted blood was subjected to density centrifugation over Hypaque 1077 or Ficoll-Paque. Genomic DNA was obtained from unsorted mononuclear cells through either Qiagen column purification or a centrifugation-based method.

In this chain, TRBV5-6 is recombined with TRBJ1-5; TRBD1 is a possible D gene, resting on 6 matching bases. Sequenced: peripheral blood mononuclear cells. This receptor was identified in a person aged 18 to 75 in good health. The DNA read from the CDR3 is TGTGCCAGCAGCGCTGGACAGTTTAGCAATCAGCCC. Its protein reads: CASSAGQFSNQP. The complete CDR3 reads CASSAGQFSNQPQHF. Supplemented by the reference TRBV5-6 and TRBJ1-5 proteins around the CDR3, the complete variable domain is DAGVTQSPTHLIKTRGQQVTLRCSPKSGHDTVSWYQQALGQGPQFIFQYYEEEERQRGNFPDRFSGHQFPNYSSELNVNALLLGDSALYLCASSAGQFSNQPQHFGDGTRLSIL.